The present TCR beta chain was sequenced within a study of CD8 T cells in ankylosing spondylitis. Findings and caveats of the study: Reportedly, matched ankylosing spondylitis synovial fluid was significantly enriched for disease-linked clones. Existing reports had already noted some motif variants in reactive arthritis synovial fluid and blood. A TCR beta motif of eight or nine highly homologous variants seemed to mark ankylosing spondylitis blood. Relatively scarce in peripheral blood, disease-linked clones were CD8+.

As to this clonotype: No antigen is known for it.

The CDR3 is 15 amino acids. The V gene lost 5 bases and the J gene lost 0 bases, with 13 bases spanning the gap. Quantitative barcoded 5'-RACE was used to prepare TCR beta libraries. TCRdb reprocessed the 5' RACE reads with MiXCR, giving one entry per CDR3 protein. The table lists some 800,000 distinct CDR3 sequences, roughly 10% of them singletons. Sequencing used blood, either unsorted or a sorted T cell fraction (not recorded which). The source of this sequence is a male donor with ankylosing spondylitis. The gene calls are TRBV12-3 or TRBV12-4 and TRBJ1-1; TRBD1 is a possible D gene (5 bases). CDR3 sequence: CASSPMGEMNTEAFF. The CDR3 nucleotides read TGTGCCAGCAGTCCGATGGGGGAGATGAACACTGAAGCTTTCTTT.